A single sample is the source of the 2 T cell receptor beta chains below, sequenced in a study of CD8+ T cells in alopecia areata. Reverse transcribed after extraction, RNA yielded cDNA as the sequencing template. Only in-frame clones appear in the TCRdb table, and some are missing; sequencing was by immunoSEQ multiplex PCR. This table has some 170,000 clones, 67% appearing once. This sample comprised CD8+ T cells sorted from blood, obtained at week 0. The receptors derive from a human donor with alopecia areata.

The genes are TRBV4-1 and TRBJ1-1; D is perhaps TRBD1 (5 bases). V was cut by 3 bases and J by 1 base, with 12 bases left in between. The CDR3 contains 15 residues. Germline-derived CDR1 and CDR2 are MGHRA and YSYEKL. DNA of the CDR3: TGCGCCAGCAGCCAGAAGAGTGGGGGGAACACTGAAGCTTTCTTT. This sequence encodes CASSQKSGGNTEAFF.

This rearrangement joins TRBV30 to TRBJ2-7, with D maybe TRBD2 (5 bases). Trimming removed 2 bases from V and 3 bases from J, with 8 bases in between. From germline, CDR1 is GTSNPN and CDR2 SVGIG (reference sequence). The CDR3 is 12 residues long. CDR3 region: CAWSTEGYEQYF. In nucleotides, the CDR3 is TGTGCCTGGAGTACTGAGGGCTACGAGCAGTACTTC.